This T cell receptor (beta chain) stems from a study of cytomegalovirus exposure and HLA in healthy donors (TCRdb year 2017). Broadly, across the study: According to an earlier analysis of several hundred of the donors, about 190 million T cells yielded 90 million to 140 million unique TCR beta sequences and about 300 Gb of sequence data. A later genetic analysis took genome-wide SNP genotypes for about three fifths of the 666 donors and used that subset as a discovery cohort. Donor age, sex, ethnicity and CMV serostatus were compiled alongside the repertoire data. The study was designed to test whether signatures of past pathogen exposure could be identified by cataloging public T cell receptors. Of the 398 genotyped donors, about 80% fell in the genetic ancestry cluster associated with self-reported Caucasian donors. Roughly 5 DR-DQ haplotypes were treated as single units for association and clustering because of strong linkage in the cohort. Class I and class II HLA loci were covered by the typing at four-digit resolution. High-throughput TCR immunosequencing, statistical association of individual TCRs with disease status, and machine learning were combined to predict cytomegalovirus infection status. All discovery cohort repertoires had been generated on a single sequencing platform. The number of typed donors differed by locus: 629-630 for A, B, C, DRB1 and DQB1; some 540 for DQA1; 606 for DPA1; and around 470 for DPB1. To study patterns of TCR occurrence, a later analysis re-analyzed previously published TCR beta repertoires from 700 or so donors and added high-resolution HLA genotyping. Among about 370 genotyped donors of the cohort, an average of approximately 220,000 unique TCR beta nucleotide sequences was sequenced per donor, of which 15% to 20% were non-productive. In an earlier analysis of more than 550 of the donors, high-throughput TCR beta sequencing was used to judge whether each TCR beta V gene segment behaved as functional or pseudogenic. The study profiled the T cell repertoires of 500 to 800 subjects by immunosequencing and related them to cytomegalovirus serostatus. In the later analysis, no new phenotypic data were used to find candidate immune exposures; instead, reliance was placed on TCR beta sequences and their occurrence across donors. Roughly 290 gigabases of sequencing data and around 80 million unique TCR sequences made up an early release that covered over 550 HLA-typed donors. Along with the approximately 620-subject first cohort, a separate validation cohort of over a hundred different subjects was used. What the work shows at the level of the full study, not this receptor alone: Broadly in line with IMGT annotations, most TCR beta V segments showed up in productive rearrangements about 90% or about 30% of the time in an earlier analysis of around 550 of the donors. According to a later analysis, parvovirus B19, influenza, CMV and Epstein-Barr virus appeared linked to several top co-occurrence clusters. Three of the identified cytomegalovirus-associated TCR beta chains were confirmed in vitro to be specific for cytomegalovirus antigens. A total of roughly 160 TCR beta chains were listed by the study as associated with cytomegalovirus. Most TCR sequences were observed very rarely across donors, whereas some public TCRs were present in many individuals. HLA typing was unavailable for some donors at each locus, so association tests used only the typed subset. In a later analysis, 15,000 to 20,000 TCR beta sequences were associated with specific HLA alleles at a false discovery rate of 0.05. A further reported finding was that TCR beta sequences accurately predicted the HLA-A and HLA-B alleles for most subjects in the first cohort. Some IMGT-functional V segments, including TRBV6-2 and TRBV6-3, could not be told apart with the 87-base-pair reads, so those segments were excluded. Because counts were too low, fewer than 20 rarely observed V segments, including chromosome 9 orphons, were excluded from the earlier analysis of several hundred of the donors. This cohort had only TCR beta chains sequenced, and the lack of alpha or paired-chain data limited which features could be detected. The authors suggested that the approach could potentially be generalized to other disease states and immunological phenotypes. Cytomegalovirus status was reported to be diagnosed by the classifier with high specificity and sensitivity in both the original and validation cohorts. A later genetic analysis reported fewer N-insertions in productive TCRs among donors in an Asian-associated ancestry cluster than the roughly 700-donor mean. V-gene and J-gene trimming of TCR beta chains was associated with a missense DCLRE1C variant in a later genetic analysis, and the association was replicated in an independent cohort. CMV serostatus was the only immune exposure information available for the cohort. The presence/absence analyses assumed that sequencing depth was roughly uniform across donors, and that assumption may not be true. The sequencing pipeline was judged likely to have produced a cluster of highly shared sequence variants as a technical artifact. Compared with equally common non-associated chains, HLA-associated TCR beta chains in a later analysis were more clonally expanded and had lower generation probabilities. According to a later analysis, TCR association rates differed among HLA loci, with DRB1 alleles showing the most associated TCRs and HLA-C alleles showing the fewest. Assigning TCR associations to individual alleles was difficult when HLA alleles, especially DR and DQ, strongly co-occurred. A later analysis found that most CMV-associated TCR beta chains appeared HLA-restricted, with HLA associations seemingly driven largely by CMV exposure. Linkage disequilibrium might explain the correlated functional status among segregating V segments, but an unknown experimental factor could not be ruled out.

The cohort comprised some 680 healthy bone marrow donors. At the time of sampling, all cohort members were nominally healthy, though unrecorded immune exposures were likely present. The donor was CMV seronegative and was included in the group of a few hundred seronegative cohort members. A peripheral blood sample was collected from each donor, and TCR beta sequencing was performed on peripheral blood mononuclear cells. Genomic DNA extraction from the blood cell samples was performed with the Qiagen DNeasy Blood Extraction Kit. A word on this clone: What this receptor recognizes is not known. No base-level quality is on record; no much larger clone is a single base apart.

Libraries were prepared through the immunoSEQ multiplex PCR assay. For the multiplex PCR, a mixture combining 60 forward primers for TCR Vbeta segments and 13 reverse primers for TCR Jbeta segments was used. Amplification of the CDR3 region of rearranged TCR beta genes was performed with a multiplex PCR assay on genomic DNA. On the Illumina HiSeq System, the amplified TCR beta libraries were sequenced as 87-base-pair reads. As for how the authors treated the data: A later analysis tallied 75 million to 85 million unique TCR beta chains across the 666 repertoires, and roughly 11 million of those chains were shared by two or more donors. Raw reads were error-corrected and collapsed into unique sequences by a nearest-neighbor algorithm in which closely related sequences were merged to remove PCR and sequencing errors. CDR3 sequences were aligned to IMGT reference sequences to assign V, D and J gene segments. For a sequence to be retained, a match of at least six nucleotides was required to both a V gene segment and a J gene segment. Rearrangements were classified as productive when the CDR3 lacked stop codons and remained in frame with V and J, and all other rearrangements were classified as non-productive. Following IMGT convention, CDR3 was defined as the stretch from the second conserved V-encoded cysteine up to the conserved J-encoded phenylalanine. Sequences without an unambiguous match to a single V gene segment were excluded from the earlier analysis of several hundred of the donors. An earlier analysis of about 600 of the donors called V segments functional above 56.7% productive rearrangements and segregating when the between-donor standard deviation exceeded 5%. A statistical classification framework was developed to diagnose cytomegalovirus status using the catalog of TCR beta chain sequences. A later analysis assigned V and J genes by comparing TCR nucleotide sequences with IMGT/GENE-DB human TR gene sequences. Using the TCRdist pipeline, a later analysis assigned CDR3 sequences along with most-parsimonious VDJ recombination scenarios. In a later analysis, every TCR beta chain was defined by the combination of its CDR3 amino acid sequence and its V-gene family, and reads without a unique V-gene family were dropped. In a later analysis, fewer than 600 highly shared, low-generation-probability nucleotide sequences were removed to address suspected cross-contamination and a sequencing artifact. A later analysis calculated a clonal expansion index for each public chain from normalized within-repertoire ranks of inferred template counts. A later analysis computed generation probabilities with a VDJ recombination model fitted to out-of-frame rearrangements, and checked the results against IGoR. Hypergeometric tests were used in a later analysis to score TCR-TCR, TCR-HLA and TCR-CMV co-occurrence, with a repertoire-size bias correction applied to the TCR pairs. False discovery rates were estimated in a later analysis by permuting HLA or CMV assignments 20 times. A later analysis grouped co-occurring TCRs with DBSCAN, adding TCRdist sequence similarity when clustering within HLA-allele-positive subsets. Repertoires with fewer than 30,000 or more than 120,000 public chains were left out of co-occurrence clustering, as were about 5 repertoires with anomalous nucleotide sharing. Here the immuneACCESS table is served through TCRdb, limited to in-frame sequences with V and J called. Missing clones are a known gap in these copies; in checked studies unresolved V genes cover under half, and the rest lacks a known reason. V and J calls plus clone size are reproduced from that table; the DNA served to infer D and trimming. The sample yields 170,000 or so clones; around 84% were counted once. Jointly, the top ten make up around 1.9% of the sample.

V is clipped by 5 bases and J by 0 bases, and the sequence between their germline boundaries is 14 bases long. There are 16 amino acids in the CDR3, from cysteine to phenylalanine inclusive. Here the CDR3 DNA is all that survives: 48 bases in frame from base 1. Based on the germline V gene, the CDR1 and CDR2 sequences are MGHRA and YSYEKL. This receptor was obtained from a man aged 18 to 30 in good health and CMV-seronegative. Rearrangement joined TRBV4-1 to TRBJ1-3; TRBD1 might be the D gene, on 5 matching bases. The source material was PBMCs. The CDR3 is CASSSQLQASGNTIYF. The nucleotide sequence is given as TGCGCCAGCAGCTCTCAGCTACAGGCCTCTGGAAACACCATATATTTT.